The 24 T cell receptor beta chains reported below all come from one sample, sequenced in a study of T cells in Graves' hyperthyroidism and ophthalmopathy. There were TCR beta CDR3 regions amplified from RNA transcripts. An initial round of RT-PCR targeting the TCR CDR3 relied on the HTBI primer set. TCRdb called the multiplex PCR reads again in MiXCR, with one record for every CDR3 protein. Among 350,000 to 450,000 distinct CDR3 sequences, about a sixth were seen once, and the ten largest hold almost 35%. Material: blood. The receptor source for this set is a woman aged 30 to 39 with Graves' hyperthyroidism that later progressed to Graves' ophthalmopathy.

This chain connects TRBV12-3 or TRBV12-4 to TRBJ2-3; no firm D call. Trimming removed 5 bases from V and 8 bases from J, with 11 bases in between. This CDR3 contains 12 residues. For the CDR3, the DNA is TGTGCCAGCAGTGAGATCCCAGTTACGCAGTATTTT. Translated, it gives CASSEIPVTQYF.

This clonotype was counted a few times. The V and J genes are TRBV18 and TRBJ2-7, with TRBD1 matching over 8 bases. The germline gives CDR1 KGHSH, CDR2 LQKENI. The V and J ends lost 5 bases and 5 bases, in that order; junction bases with no gene match: 14. The CDR3 is 16 residues long. The CDR3: CASSNRRQGSYDEQYF. As DNA, the CDR3 is TGTGCCAGCTCAAACCGACGACAGGGGAGTTACGACGAGCAGTACTTC.

This sequence joins TRBV30 and TRBJ2-1, with 7 positions matching TRBD2. The CDR3 totals 15 residues. V lost 3 bases, J lost 4 bases, and 9 bases stayed unmatched. The V gene's germline CDR1 is GTSNPN and CDR2 SVGIG (reference sequence). The CDR3 nucleotides are TGTGCCTGGAGAAGGTACAGCGGGACGTACAATGAGCAGTTCTTC. Its translation: CAWRRYSGTYNEQFF.

V usage is TRBV2 and J usage is TRBJ1-2; maybe TRBD1 (6 bases). Trimming stripped 8 bases from V and 2 bases from J, with 12 bases between. The CDR3 is made up of 13 amino acids. The germline CDR1 and CDR2 sequences are SNHLY and FYNNEI. CDR3: CASSGHTNYGYTF. The CDR3 region has the DNA TGTGCCAGCTCGGGACATACCAACTATGGCTACACCTTC. Complete variable domain (other parts from reference TRBV2 and TRBJ1-2): EPEVTQTPSHQVTQMGQEVILRCVPISNHLYFYWYRQILGQKVEFLVSFYNNEISEKSEIFDDQFSVERPDGSNFTLKIRSTKLEDSAMYFCASSGHTNYGYTFGSGTRLTVV.

This clonotype turned up a few times. This may stem from a read error, because a much larger clone lies one nucleotide away. V usage is TRBV20-1 and J usage is TRBJ1-2; D gene unclear. Germline V lookup: CDR1 DFQATT, CDR2 SNEGSKA (reference sequence). The length of the CDR3 is 12 residues. V was shortened by 3 bases and J by 5 bases, with 10 bases between the two germline ends. The CDR3 sequence is CSASPIGYGYTF. CDR3 in DNA: TGCAGTGCTAGTCCTATAGGTTATGGCTACACCTTC.

The sample holds many counts of this clonotype. The chain uses TRBV7-9 and TRBJ2-1, with D unresolved. The CDR3 is 16 residues long. V lost 0 bases to trimming and J lost 2 bases, with 11 bases between them. Per the germline V gene, CDR1 is SEHNR and CDR2 is FQNEAQ (reference sequence). The CDR3 DNA reads as TGTGCCAGCAGCTTAGCCGCGACCATAACCTACAATGAGCAGTTCTTC. Translation: CASSLAATITYNEQFF.

The rearrangement uses TRBV7-2 and TRBJ2-3, with D perhaps given as TRBD1 or TRBD2 (5 bases each). Per germline, CDR1 SGHTA and CDR2 FQGNSA. This CDR3 has 17 residues. V was trimmed by 1 base and J by 2 bases, leaving 16 bases between them. This CDR3 is CASSLGGTYGTTDTQYF. The CDR3 DNA reads TGTGCCAGCAGCTTAGGGGGTACATATGGGACCACAGATACGCAGTATTTT.

This clonotype occurred a few times. Since a much larger clone is just one base distant, this may be a read error. The chain carries TRBV10-3 and TRBJ2-7; D unresolved. The CDR3 has 14 amino acids. Germline V CDR1 and CDR2: ENHRY, SYGVKD. Written as DNA, the CDR3 is TGTGCCGTCAGTGAGTCCGGCCAGGCCTCCGAGCAGTACTTC. Translation: CAVSESGQASEQYF.

The rearrangement uses TRBV9 and TRBJ2-1; TRBD2 is a possible D gene (5 bases). This CDR3 is 18 amino acids long. The germline V gene has CDR1 SGDLS and CDR2 YYNGEE. The ends were cut back, 0 bases at V and 7 bases at J, with 23 bases in the middle. CDR3 loop: CASSVGVRLSGIRNEQFF. As DNA, the CDR3 is TGTGCCAGCAGCGTAGGGGTAAGGTTGAGCGGTATCAGAAATGAGCAGTTCTTC. The complete variable domain, with remaining parts taken from reference TRBV9 and TRBJ2-1, reads DSGVTQTPKHLITATGQRVTLRCSPRSGDLSVYWYQQSLDQGLQFLIQYYNGEERAKGNILERFSAQQFPDLHSELNLSSLELGDSALYFCASSVGVRLSGIRNEQFFGPGTRLTVL.

Many counts were recorded for this clonotype. The chain employs TRBV12-3 or TRBV12-4 and TRBJ2-5; D might be TRBD1 or TRBD2, each matching 5 bases. The CDR3 length is 16 residues. V was shortened by 2 bases and J by 1 base, with 14 bases between the two germline ends. The CDR3 loop is CASSLNTGTIQETQYF. The DNA for the CDR3 is TGTGCCAGCAGTTTAAATACCGGGACCATCCAAGAGACCCAGTACTTC.

The rearrangement uses TRBV28 and TRBJ2-7; D may correspond to TRBD1 or TRBD2 (5 bases each). V was clipped by 3 bases and J by 5 bases, with 11 bases between them. CDR1 MDHEN and CDR2 SYDVKM come from the germline V gene. The CDR3 sequence is 13 residues long. The CDR3 spells CASSLTGPHEQYF. The CDR3 nucleotides read TGTGCCAGCAGTTTGACGGGGCCGCACGAGCAGTACTTC.

This clonotype appeared a few times. The V call is TRBV5-8, the J call TRBJ2-5, with 7 positions matching TRBD2. Germline values: CDR1 SGHTS, CDR2 YDEGEE. This CDR3 spans 14 amino acids. V shed 4 bases, J shed 1 base, and the junction held 4 bases outside the gene matches. The CDR3 DNA is TGTGCCAGCAGCCGGGAGGCAGGCCAAGAGACCCAGTACTTC. As protein: CASSREAGQETQYF.

The chain links TRBV12-3 or TRBV12-4 to TRBJ2-7; D is uncertain. The CDR3 spans 14 residues. V lost 4 bases and J lost 1, with 11 bases in between. This CDR3 is CASSSSALSYEQYF. The CDR3 DNA sequence: TGTGCCAGCAGTTCCTCCGCTTTATCCTACGAGCAGTACTTC.

The chain couples TRBV2 to TRBJ1-6, with 7 bases that match TRBD1. The CDR3 is 14 amino acids. Germline V gene sequence: CDR1 SNHLY, CDR2 FYNNEI. V was pared by 3 bases and J by 10 bases, with 6 bases of the junction left unmatched. The CDR3 DNA sequence: TGTGCCAGCAGTGATAGGAACAGGGGATCACCCCTCCACTTT. Protein: CASSDRNRGSPLHF.

The chain carries TRBV7-2 and TRBJ2-7; D not resolved. CDR1 is SGHTA and CDR2 is FQGNSA in the germline V gene. V was pared by 1 base and J by 4 bases, with 5 bases between. CDR3 size: 12 residues. CDR3 sequence: CASSLGEYEQYF. The CDR3 DNA sequence: TGTGCCAGCAGCTTAGGAGAATACGAGCAGTACTTC.

This clonotype was seen a handful of times. The chain links TRBV7-2 to TRBJ2-3; TRBD2 agrees at 8 bases. The CDR3 has 17 residues. Unmatched junction bases numbered 10, after V lost 5 bases and J lost 0 bases. Per germline, CDR1 SGHTA and CDR2 FQGNSA. CDR3 sequence reads: CASSIGWAGGSTDTQYF. In DNA, the CDR3 is TGTGCCAGCAGCATCGGGTGGGCGGGAGGCAGCACAGATACGCAGTATTTT.

The J gene is TRBJ2-1, the V gene TRBV11-2; no firm D call. CDR3 length: 15 amino acids. The V gene lost 5 bases and the J gene lost 7 bases, with 18 bases spanning the gap. Germline V CDR1 and CDR2: SGHAT, FQNNGV. This CDR3 is CASSARQDSRNEQFF. CDR3 DNA: TGTGCCAGCAGCGCAAGACAAGACTCGAGGAATGAGCAGTTCTTC.

This clonotype was counted many times. The J gene is TRBJ1-6, the V gene TRBV28; D may be TRBD1 (6 bases). Per the germline V gene, CDR1 is MDHEN and CDR2 is SYDVKM. The CDR3 has 17 residues. V shed 4 bases and J shed 1 base, with 14 bases lying between them. CDR3 sequence (DNA): TGTGCCAGCAGTTCCCACAGGGAAGTATCCTATAATTCACCCCTCCACTTT. As protein: CASSSHREVSYNSPLHF.

The chain is built from TRBV12-3 or TRBV12-4 and TRBJ1-1, with TRBD1 identical over 9 bases. Unmatched junction bases numbered 3, after V lost 4 bases and J lost 6 bases. This CDR3 has 13 residues. Here the CDR3 reads CASSSRQGAEAFF. DNA for the CDR3: TGTGCCAGCAGTTCCAGACAGGGGGCTGAAGCTTTCTTT.

This clonotype was counted many times. This sequence joins TRBV11-2 and TRBJ1-1; D not certain. Trimming took 5 bases from V and 0 from J, leaving 25 bases between them. Per the germline V gene, CDR1 is SGHAT and CDR2 is FQNNGV. This CDR3 spans 19 amino acids. CDR3 DNA: TGTGCCAGCAGCCCACCCTGGCAAGGGAGGGAGGAGATGAACACTGAAGCTTTCTTT. It specifies CASSPPWQGREEMNTEAFF.

Only a few counts were recorded for this clonotype. The V and J genes are TRBV20-1 and TRBJ1-5; D may be TRBD1 (6 bases). CDR3 length: 15 amino acids. Germline lookup yields CDR1 DFQATT and CDR2 SNEGSKA (reference sequence). Trimming shortened V by 6 bases and J by 0 bases, and 15 bases separated the two germline ends. Here the CDR3 DNA reads TGCAGTGCCGAAAGAGGGGACAATAGCAATCAGCCCCAGCATTTT. Amino acid sequence: CSAERGDNSNQPQHF.

The chain combines TRBV5-4 with TRBJ2-3; TRBD2 is a possible D gene (5 bases). The germline V and J ends were trimmed by 6 bases and 3 bases, with 11 bases remaining between them. From germline, CDR1 is SGHNT and CDR2 YYREEE (reference sequence). The CDR3 has 13 residues. As DNA, the CDR3 is TGTGCCAGCAATTCTGGAGGAACAGATACGCAGTATTTT. It translates to CASNSGGTDTQYF. The whole variable domain, filled in from reference TRBV5-4 and TRBJ2-3, reads ETGVTQSPTHLIKTRGQQVTLRCSSQSGHNTVSWYQQALGQGPQFIFQYYREEENGRGNFPPRFSGLQFPNYSSELNVNALELDDSALYLCASNSGGTDTQYFGPGTRLTVL.

This clonotype was observed a few times. The chain links TRBV20-1 to TRBJ1-4; no clear D. Trimming cost V 5 bases and J 8 bases, with 6 bases left between them. Germline V gives CDR1 DFQATT, CDR2 SNEGSKA (reference sequence). CDR3 length: 10 residues. This CDR3 reads CSAHYEKLFF. The CDR3 region has the DNA TGCAGTGCTCACTACGAAAAACTGTTTTTT.

This clonotype was found many times. The chain links TRBV27 to TRBJ2-3, with a possible D match to TRBD2 (5 bases). V lost 5 bases and J 0 bases, leaving 18 bases between the germline ends. Germline CDR1 is MNHEY and CDR2 is SMNVEV (reference sequence). The CDR3 is made up of 17 amino acids. The chain's CDR3 is CASSRLNPGYSTDTQYF. The CDR3 DNA sequence: TGTGCCAGCAGTCGCCTTAACCCGGGATATAGCACAGATACGCAGTATTTT.